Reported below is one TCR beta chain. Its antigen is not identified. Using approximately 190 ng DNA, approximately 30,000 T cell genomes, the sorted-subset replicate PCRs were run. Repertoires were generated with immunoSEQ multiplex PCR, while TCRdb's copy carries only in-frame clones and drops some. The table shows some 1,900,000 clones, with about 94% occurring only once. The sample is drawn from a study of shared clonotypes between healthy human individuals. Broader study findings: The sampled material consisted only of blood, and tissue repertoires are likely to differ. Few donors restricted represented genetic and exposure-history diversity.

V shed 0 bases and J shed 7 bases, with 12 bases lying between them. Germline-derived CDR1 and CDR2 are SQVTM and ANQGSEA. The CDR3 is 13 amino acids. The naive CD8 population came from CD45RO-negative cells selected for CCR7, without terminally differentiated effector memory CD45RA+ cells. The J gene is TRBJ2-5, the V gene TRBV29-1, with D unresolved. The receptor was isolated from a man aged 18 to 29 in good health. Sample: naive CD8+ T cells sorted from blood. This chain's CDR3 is CSVEDLFGRTQYF. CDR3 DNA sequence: TGCAGCGTTGAAGATCTTTTCGGAAGGACCCAGTACTTC.